This TCR beta chain was found in a study of early T cells in non-severe SARS-CoV-2 infection (TCRdb year 2021). General notes on the study: Because TCR sequencing was done on bulk RNA from unsorted whole blood, the alpha and beta chains could not be paired.

Summary of the overall study and its limitations: VDJdb matching was skewed toward anti-spike CD8 responses, so virus-specific expansions were likely underestimated and private and CD4 specificities were missed.

This clonotype was observed at least ten times. What this receptor recognizes is not known. One base away there is no much larger clone; base qualities are not given. The library relied on 5' RACE. The instrument was a NextSeq 500. The TCR library protocol attached unique molecular identifiers to individual cDNA molecules to correct for sequencing error and PCR bias. TCR alpha and beta chains were both sequenced, and the abundances of alpha and beta sequences in each sample were closely correlated with each other. Per the authors' processing: V gene, J gene and CDR3 annotation of TCR sequences was performed with Decombinator V4. TCRs were defined as expanded if a significant change between any two time points was detected under a Poisson model with p below 0.0001. TCR abundances were normalised to the total number of TCRs sequenced in each sample and reported as counts per million. MAIT TCRs were defined by TRAV1-2 paired with TRAJ12, TRAJ20 or TRAJ33, and iNKT TCRs by TRAV10 paired with TRAJ18. VDJdb, accessed 1 November 2021, was searched for CMV, EBV and SARS-CoV-2 annotated TCRs, excluding TCRs annotated for multiple antigens. TCRdb passed the public sequencing reads through fastp at Q25 and MiXCR, retaining productive beta sequences. Every distinct CDR3 protein forms one entry, paired with its most common genes and DNA. The V and J calls follow TCRdb's processing rather than the paper's. This sample lists approximately 35,000 distinct CDR3 sequences; less than 6% were detected once. The ten biggest clones cover under 15% of the sample.

Set within a cohort of healthcare workers in London, UK, this nested case-control study involved weekly PCR testing of nasopharyngeal swabs along with blood sampling. Healthcare workers were recruited between 23 and 31 March 2020, during the week of the UK lockdown, and were followed weekly for up to roughly 15 weeks. At the junction V is shortened by 6 bases and J by 1 base; bases outside the gene matches: 14. The germline V gene yields SQVTM for CDR1 and ANQGSEA for CDR2. The CDR3 measures 17 amino acids from cysteine to phenylalanine. Only CDR3 DNA is held: 51 bases, read in frame from base 1. Source material: whole blood. The rearrangement combines TRBV29-1 with TRBJ2-1; the junction holds 8 bases that match TRBD1. The receptor was isolated from an adult who was a healthcare worker with PCR-confirmed SARS-CoV-2 infection or an uninfected control (not recorded which). The CDR3 region: CSVRGARGQVSYNEQFF. The DNA sequence is as follows: TGCAGCGTCCGGGGTGCCCGGGGACAGGTTTCCTACAATGAGCAGTTCTTC.